This T cell receptor beta chain was found in a study of blood T cell repertoires in COVID-19. Between the trimmed V and J ends, which lost 10 bases and 7 bases, there was a span of 22 bases. The germline V gene encodes CDR1 LNHDA and CDR2 SQIVND (reference sequence). CDR3 length: 14 residues. Clones were sequenced by immunoSEQ multiplex PCR, and TCRdb holds only the in-frame ones, with some missing. Of about 200,000 clones detected, about four fifths appear once; the ten largest clones hold approximately 6.9%. The chain is built from TRBV19 and TRBJ1-1; D gene unclear. The sample consisted of peripheral blood. The origin of this receptor is a man between 60 and 75 years old with acute or convalescent COVID-19. The CDR3 bases are TGTGCCACTAAACCGAAAGACATTAGAGTTGAAGCTTTCTTT. It codes for CATKPKDIRVEAFF.